This paragraph reports one T cell receptor (beta chain). Its recognized antigen is unknown. Base qualities are not at hand, and no much larger clone is one base apart. The cohort comprised approximately 700 healthy bone marrow donors. At the time of sampling, all cohort members were nominally healthy, though unrecorded immune exposures were likely present. The donor was CMV seropositive and belonged to the group of 250 to 300 seropositive cohort members. Every donor gave a peripheral blood sample, and the peripheral blood mononuclear cells from that sample were used for TCR beta sequencing. The Qiagen DNeasy Blood Extraction Kit was used to extract genomic DNA from the blood cell samples. Receptor amplification or capture employed the immunoSEQ multiplex PCR assay. A mixture of 60 forward primers for TCR Vbeta segments and 13 reverse primers for TCR Jbeta segments was used in the multiplex PCR. The CDR3 region of rearranged TCR beta genes was amplified from genomic DNA by a multiplex PCR assay. Amplified TCR beta libraries were sequenced as 87-base-pair reads on the Illumina HiSeq System. The paper's processing steps were these. Across the roughly 670 repertoires, a later analysis counted roughly 77 million unique TCR beta chains, roughly 11 million of which were shared by at least two donors. A nearest-neighbor algorithm error-corrected the raw reads and collapsed the reads into unique sequences, merging closely related sequences to remove PCR and sequencing errors. Alignment of CDR3 sequences to IMGT reference sequences was used to assign V, D and J gene segments. Each retained sequence needed at least a six-nucleotide match to both a V gene segment and a J gene segment. A rearrangement counted as productive if the CDR3 had no stop codons and remained in frame with V and J, and every other rearrangement counted as non-productive. Following IMGT convention, CDR3 was defined as the stretch from the second conserved V-encoded cysteine up to the conserved J-encoded phenylalanine. The earlier analysis of 587 of the donors excluded any sequence lacking an unambiguous match to a single V gene segment. In an earlier analysis of 450 to 750 of the donors, a V segment was called functional when productive rearrangements were above 56.7%, and segregating when the standard deviation between donors exceeded 5%. A statistical classification framework was developed to diagnose cytomegalovirus status using the catalog of TCR beta chain sequences. A later analysis assigned V and J genes by comparing TCR nucleotide sequences with IMGT/GENE-DB human TR gene sequences. In a later analysis, CDR3 sequences and most-parsimonious VDJ recombination scenarios were assigned using the TCRdist pipeline. A later analysis defined each TCR beta chain by its CDR3 amino acid sequence plus V-gene family, and excluded reads lacking a unique V-gene family. To address suspected cross-contamination and a sequencing artifact, a later analysis removed roughly 640 highly shared, low-generation-probability nucleotide sequences. A later analysis calculated a clonal expansion index for each public chain from normalized within-repertoire ranks of inferred template counts. In a later analysis, generation probabilities were computed with a VDJ recombination model fitted to out-of-frame rearrangements, and the resulting probabilities were checked against IGoR. Hypergeometric tests were used in a later analysis to score TCR-TCR, TCR-HLA and TCR-CMV co-occurrence, with a repertoire-size bias correction applied to the TCR pairs. In a later analysis, false discovery rates were estimated by permuting HLA or CMV assignments 20 times. In a later analysis, co-occurring TCRs were grouped using DBSCAN, with TCRdist sequence similarity added in when clustering inside HLA-allele-positive subsets. Co-occurrence clustering excluded repertoires with fewer than 30,000 or more than 120,000 public chains, plus five with anomalous nucleotide sharing. Here the immuneACCESS table is served through TCRdb, limited to in-frame sequences with V and J called. Missing clones are a known gap in these copies; in checked studies unresolved V genes cover under half, and the rest lacks a known reason. The DNA was the basis for D and trimming; V, J and clone size are from that table. The sample table contains under 200,000 clones; only one count was recorded for approximately 83% of them. The ten largest clones add up to about 9.3% of the sample.

These data are taken from a study of cytomegalovirus exposure and HLA in healthy donors (dated by TCRdb to about 2017). About the full investigation: An earlier analysis of some 600 of the donors reported approximately 280 Gb of sequence data and 90 million to 120 million unique TCR beta sequences obtained from roughly 180 million T cells. Of the 398 genotyped donors, approximately 81% were placed in the genetic ancestry cluster associated with self-reported Caucasian donors. A separate validation cohort of roughly 130 different subjects was used in addition to the 666-subject first cohort. Using immunosequencing, the study profiled T cell repertoires from 666 subjects and related those repertoires to cytomegalovirus serostatus. The number of typed donors differed by locus: roughly 629-640 for A, B, C, DRB1 and DQB1; some 500 for DQA1; 606 for DPA1; and roughly 490 for DPB1. HLA typing included class I and class II loci at four-digit resolution. Donor age, sex, ethnicity and CMV serostatus were compiled together with the repertoire data. The study aimed to test whether cataloging public T cell receptors could reveal signatures of past pathogen exposure. Roughly 300 gigabases of sequencing data and 70 million to 100 million unique TCR sequences were included in an early release covering about 700 HLA-typed donors. To decide whether each TCR beta V gene segment behaved as functional or pseudogenic, an earlier analysis of 587 of the donors relied on high-throughput TCR beta sequencing. In a later analysis, previously published TCR beta repertoires from 550 to 700 donors were re-analyzed and high-resolution HLA genotyping was added so that TCR occurrence patterns could be studied. To predict cytomegalovirus infection status, the study brought together high-throughput TCR immunosequencing, statistical association of individual TCRs with disease status, and machine learning. Roughly five DR-DQ haplotypes were handled as single units for association and clustering, since linkage in the cohort was strong. On average, roughly 250,000 unique TCR beta nucleotide sequences were sequenced per donor among about 400 genotyped donors of the cohort, with roughly 18% of those sequences being non-productive. The later analysis used no new phenotypic data to find candidate immune exposures, relying instead on TCR beta sequences and their occurrence across donors. A later genetic analysis took genome-wide SNP genotypes for about 55% of the 666 donors and used that subset as a discovery cohort. Every discovery cohort repertoire had been produced on one sequencing platform. Study-wide findings and limitations: A group of highly shared sequence variants was considered likely to be a technical artifact of the sequencing pipeline. Strong co-occurrence of HLA alleles, especially DR and DQ, made assigning TCR associations to individual alleles difficult. According to a later analysis, parvovirus B19, influenza, CMV and Epstein-Barr virus appeared linked to several top co-occurrence clusters. It was suggested by the authors that the approach could potentially be generalized to other disease states and immunological phenotypes. For the cohort, immune exposure information was limited to CMV serostatus. This cohort had only TCR beta chains sequenced, and the lack of alpha or paired-chain data limited which features could be detected. The study listed 150 to 200 TCR beta chains as associated with cytomegalovirus. A few of the identified cytomegalovirus-associated TCR beta chains were confirmed in vitro to be specific for cytomegalovirus antigens. Most CMV-associated TCR beta chains appeared to be HLA-restricted in a later analysis, and the HLA associations seemed to be driven largely by CMV exposure. In a later analysis, around 17,000 TCR beta sequences were associated with specific HLA alleles at a false discovery rate of 0.05. An earlier analysis of approximately 530 of the donors showed that most TCR beta V segments appeared in productive rearrangements either about 90% or about 30% of the time, which broadly matched IMGT annotations. Because counts were too low, 15 to 20 rarely observed V segments, including chromosome 9 orphons, were excluded from the earlier analysis of several hundred of the donors. In a later analysis, HLA-associated TCR beta chains were found to be more clonally expanded and to have lower generation probabilities than equally common non-associated chains. According to a later genetic analysis, donors in an Asian-associated ancestry cluster had fewer N-insertions in productive TCRs than the roughly 700-donor mean. Correlated functional status among segregating V segments might be attributable to linkage disequilibrium, but an unknown experimental factor could not be ruled out. V-gene and J-gene trimming of TCR beta chains was associated with a missense DCLRE1C variant in a later genetic analysis, and the association was replicated in an independent cohort. HLA typing was unavailable for some donors at each locus, so association tests used only the typed subset. Roughly uniform sequencing depth across donors was assumed in presence/absence analyses, although this assumption may not hold. Cytomegalovirus status was reported to be diagnosed by the classifier with high specificity and sensitivity in both the original and validation cohorts. A further reported finding was that TCR beta sequences accurately predicted the HLA-A and HLA-B alleles for most subjects in the first cohort. While some public TCRs were present in many individuals, most TCR sequences turned up only very rarely across donors. In a later analysis, the rate of TCR association differed among HLA loci, with DRB1 alleles having the most associated TCRs and HLA-C alleles having the fewest.

The sample comprised PBMCs. This receptor was taken from a man aged 18 to 29 in good health and CMV-seropositive.

In nucleotide form, the sequence is TGCGCCAGCAGCCTCCACGGGGGGCGGACAGATACGCAGTATTTT. Its translation reads: CASSLHGGRTDTQYF. Recombination linked TRBV5-1 to TRBJ2-3, and the D gene may be TRBD2, 7 bases matching. The V end loses 4 bases and the J end loses 3 bases, and a stretch of 15 bases separates them. From the germline V gene, CDR1 is SGHRS and CDR2 is YFSETQ. From cysteine to phenylalanine, the CDR3 is 15 amino acids long. CDR3 DNA only is kept here, 45 bases in frame from base 1.